Below are 17 T cell receptor beta chains sequenced from a single sample in a study of blood T cell repertoires in COVID-19. Libraries were prepared by immunoSEQ multiplex PCR; TCRdb keeps only in-frame clonotypes and omits some of them. The sample holds about 62,000 clones, 75% to 90% seen once. Sequenced sample: peripheral blood. The receptor set was obtained from a woman older than 75 with acute or convalescent COVID-19.

This clone was seen just once. The V gene is TRBV7-9, the J gene TRBJ2-3, with D maybe TRBD1 (6 bases). The CDR3 is 14 amino acids. Looked up from germline, CDR1 is SEHNR and CDR2 is FQNEAQ (reference sequence). Trimming left V 3 bases short and J 4 bases short, with 11 bases between. The CDR3 spells CASSFGGSADTQYF. CDR3 bases: TGTGCCAGCAGCTTTGGGGGCTCCGCAGATACGCAGTATTTT.

The rearrangement joins TRBV7-3 to TRBJ2-3; perhaps TRBD1 as D (5 bases). V lost 4 bases and J 4 bases, leaving 12 bases between the germline ends. Germline CDR1 is SGHTA and CDR2 is FQGTGA. The CDR3 sequence is 14 residues long. The CDR3 nucleotides are TGTGCCAGCAGCTCCCGACAGCTCCCAGATACGCAGTATTTT. This encodes CASSSRQLPDTQYF.

The chain carries TRBV27 and TRBJ2-1, with D possibly matching TRBD2 (6 bases). The germline V and J ends were trimmed by 8 bases and 4 bases, with 12 bases remaining between them. Germline CDR1 is MNHEY and CDR2 is SMNVEV (reference sequence). The CDR3 is 13 amino acids. The CDR3 nucleotides read TGTGCCAGCCGGGAGAGGGAATACAATGAGCAGTTCTTC. It specifies CASREREYNEQFF.

This clone was detected only once. The chain employs TRBV30 and TRBJ2-3, with D perhaps matching TRBD1 (7 bases). The germline V gene encodes CDR1 GTSNPN and CDR2 SVGIG (reference sequence). V was trimmed by 2 bases and J by 5 bases, leaving 20 bases between them. This CDR3 spans 16 amino acids. The chain's CDR3 is CAWSRRTGGIGDTQYF. Here the CDR3 DNA reads TGTGCCTGGAGTCGGCGGACAGGCGGGATTGGAGATACGCAGTATTTT.

The rearrangement links TRBV28 to TRBJ2-7; D not resolved. Germline V gives CDR1 MDHEN, CDR2 SYDVKM. The V gene lost 4 bases and the J gene lost 2 bases, with 18 bases spanning the gap. The CDR3 contains 16 residues. The DNA of the CDR3 is TGTGCCAGCAGTTCTCTTCGGCTCCCGGGTCCCTACGAGCAGTACTTC. Amino acids: CASSSLRLPGPYEQYF.

The chain employs TRBV4-1 and TRBJ2-1; 14 nucleotides match TRBD2. The CDR3 consists of 16 residues. The germline V gene encodes CDR1 MGHRA and CDR2 YSYEKL. The trim removed 1 base at V and 7 bases at J, leaving 3 bases unmatched. The CDR3: CASSQAGTSGRNEQFF. The CDR3 bases are TGCGCCAGCAGCCAAGCCGGGACTAGCGGGAGAAATGAGCAGTTCTTC.

The CDR3 sequence is CASSLSDPRQLFF. Written as DNA, the CDR3 is TGTGCCAGCAGCTTAAGTGATCCCAGGCAACTGTTTTTT. The V call is TRBV7-3, the J call TRBJ1-4; D call uncertain. V lost 1 base and J lost 12, with 12 bases in between. The CDR3 has 13 amino acids. Germline V gene data show CDR1 as SGHTA and CDR2 as FQGTGA.

CDR3 region: CASNEGNPNNSPLHF. The CDR3 DNA reads TGTGCCAGCAACGAGGGCAACCCCAATAATTCACCCCTCCACTTT. The V call is TRBV2, the J call TRBJ1-6; D is unclear. Trimming stripped 7 bases from V and 5 bases from J, with 15 bases between. Germline V gene sequence: CDR1 SNHLY, CDR2 FYNNEI. The CDR3 spans 15 residues. Combining the CDR3 with reference TRBV2 and TRBJ1-6 gives the whole variable domain EPEVTQTPSHQVTQMGQEVILRCVPISNHLYFYWYRQILGQKVEFLVSFYNNEISEKSEIFDDQFSVERPDGSNFTLKIRSTKLEDSAMYFCASNEGNPNNSPLHFGNGTRLTVT.

The chain's CDR3 is CASGDRGLSGYEQYF. CDR3 in DNA: TGTGCCAGCGGGGACAGGGGCCTCTCCGGGTACGAGCAGTACTTC. V gene TRBV27 combines with J gene TRBJ2-7; 10 nucleotides align to TRBD1. The CDR3 runs 15 residues. Germline values: CDR1 MNHEY, CDR2 SMNVEV (reference sequence). V lost 8 bases, J lost 4 bases, and 11 bases stayed unmatched.

This rearrangement joins TRBV6-5 to TRBJ2-7; D might be TRBD1 (7 bases). Germline V gene sequence: CDR1 MNHEY, CDR2 SVGAGI. The CDR3 is made up of 14 amino acids. Trimming removed 2 bases from V and 4 bases from J, with 12 bases in between. CDR3 residues: CASSYGGTAYEQYF. The CDR3 region has the DNA TGTGCCAGCAGTTACGGGGGGACAGCGTACGAGCAGTACTTC.

The chain is built from TRBV2 and TRBJ2-1; tentative D call: TRBD2 (6 bases). CDR3 length: 15 residues. Trimming shortened V by 7 bases and J by 0 bases, and 13 bases separated the two germline ends. Germline CDR1 and CDR2: SNHLY and FYNNEI. CDR3 sequence reads: CASKPLGSSYNEQFF. The CDR3, as DNA: TGTGCCAGCAAACCCCTCGGGAGCTCCTACAATGAGCAGTTCTTC. Using reference TRBV2 and TRBJ2-1 for the parts outside the CDR3, the full variable domain is EPEVTQTPSHQVTQMGQEVILRCVPISNHLYFYWYRQILGQKVEFLVSFYNNEISEKSEIFDDQFSVERPDGSNFTLKIRSTKLEDSAMYFCASKPLGSSYNEQFFGPGTRLTVL.

This clone came up a few times. CDR3: CASRVRQSNTGELFF. The CDR3 DNA sequence: TGTGCCAGTAGAGTTAGACAGTCGAACACCGGGGAGCTGTTTTTT. The chain joins TRBV18 to TRBJ2-2, with a tentative D call TRBD1 (5 bases). V was pared by 9 bases and J by 0 bases, with 14 bases between. CDR3 length: 15 amino acids. Germline CDR1 and CDR2: KGHSH and LQKENI.

This sequence joins TRBV3-1 (or the pseudogene TRBV3-2) and TRBJ2-7, with 7 nucleotides matching TRBD2. Germline V CDR1 and CDR2: LGHDT, YNNKEL (reference sequence). This CDR3 is 16 amino acids long. V was pared by 2 bases and J by 7 bases, with 14 bases of the junction left unmatched. The DNA for the CDR3 is TGTGCCAGCAGCCAACGTCTCATGCGGGAGACTGGGGAGCAGTACTTC. This gives the protein CASSQRLMRETGEQYF.

This clone has a handful of counts. CDR3 DNA: TGCGCCAGCAGTATAGGATTAGCGGGCCCCTCCGAGCAGTACTTC. Its protein is CASSIGLAGPSEQYF. The chain is built from TRBV5-1 and TRBJ2-7, with 7 bases that match TRBD2. V trimming: 5 bases; J trimming: 6 bases; junction bases outside the gene matches: 14. CDR1 is SGHRS, CDR2 YFSETQ, per germline. The CDR3 covers 15 residues.

CDR3 in amino acids: CASSLDRGRIYEQYF. CDR3 bases: TGTGCCAGCAGCTTGGACAGGGGGCGCATCTACGAGCAGTACTTC. The gene calls are TRBV5-4 and TRBJ2-7; TRBD1 matches at 9 bases. The CDR3 loop spans 15 amino acids. V lost 0 bases, J lost 3 bases, and 4 bases stayed unmatched. Germline V CDR1 and CDR2: SGHNT, YYREEE (reference sequence).

The CDR3 here is CASSRGHINTDTQYF. CDR3 nucleotides: TGTGCCAGCAGCCGCGGACATATCAACACAGATACGCAGTATTTT. The J gene is TRBJ2-3, the V gene TRBV11-2; maybe TRBD1 (5 bases). V was cut by 5 bases and J by 2 bases, with 14 bases left in between. CDR1 is SGHAT, CDR2 FQNNGV, per germline. This CDR3 spans 15 amino acids. The full variable domain, its missing parts supplied by reference TRBV11-2 and TRBJ2-3, is EAGVAQSPRYKIIEKRQSVAFWCNPISGHATLYWYQQILGQGPKLLIQFQNNGVVDDSQLPKDRFSAERLKGVDSTLKIQPAKLEDSAVYLCASSRGHINTDTQYFGPGTRLTVL.

The chain employs TRBV19 and TRBJ2-1; 8 bases line up with TRBD2. The V gene end was trimmed by 6 bases and the J gene end by 5 bases; junction bases not matched to a gene: 9. This CDR3 is built from 15 residues. Germline loops: CDR1 LNHDA, CDR2 SQIVND (reference sequence). The CDR3 here is CASSRSGSGDNEQFF. For the CDR3, the DNA is TGTGCCAGTAGCCGGTCGGGTAGCGGGGACAATGAGCAGTTCTTC. Combining the CDR3 with reference TRBV19 and TRBJ2-1 gives the whole variable domain DGGITQSPKYLFRKEGQNVTLSCEQNLNHDAMYWYRQDPGQGLRLIYYSQIVNDFQKGDIAEGYSVSREKKESFPLTVTSAQKNPTAFYLCASSRSGSGDNEQFFGPGTRLTVL.